This TCR beta chain was obtained from a study of TIL therapy for anti-PD-1-resistant metastatic lung cancer. Study-wide context: Median tumor PD-L1 proportion score was about 6%. Whole-study results and caveats: Many TIL product clones were absent from baseline tumor, suggesting clonal contraction.

CDR3 length: 16 residues. Per the germline V gene, CDR1 is ENHRY and CDR2 is SYGVKD. V was shortened by 6 bases and J by 2 bases, with 17 bases between the two germline ends. The immunoSEQ assay was v3. TCRdb's copy holds only in-frame clones and misses some; the assay was immunoSEQ multiplex PCR. The sample shows more than 90,000 clones, 55% to 75% of them seen only once. This clone was recorded a few times. Antigen: not known. The time point: pre-treatment sample, taken before nivolumab and TIL therapy. Tumor tissue came from excised metastases, mostly pleural nodules or supraclavicular lymph nodes. This specimen was tumor tissue, taken at baseline. The chain combines TRBV10-3 with TRBJ1-3; D is ambiguous. The TCR sequence derives from a person aged 25 to 79 with non-small cell lung cancer. CDR3 in amino acids: CAISSELGFAGNTIYF. The CDR3 region has the DNA TGTGCCATCAGCTCTGAGCTCGGTTTCGCTGGAAACACCATATATTTT.